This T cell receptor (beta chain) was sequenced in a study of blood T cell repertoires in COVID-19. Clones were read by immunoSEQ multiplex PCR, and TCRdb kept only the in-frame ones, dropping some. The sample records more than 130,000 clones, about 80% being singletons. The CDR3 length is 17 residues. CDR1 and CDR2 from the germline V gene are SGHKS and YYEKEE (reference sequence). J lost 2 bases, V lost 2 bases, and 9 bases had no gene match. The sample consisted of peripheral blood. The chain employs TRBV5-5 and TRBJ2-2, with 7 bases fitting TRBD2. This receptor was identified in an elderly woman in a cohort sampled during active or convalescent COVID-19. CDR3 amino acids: CASSFRLAQLNTGELFF. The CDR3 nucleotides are TGTGCCAGCAGCTTTAGACTAGCCCAACTAAACACCGGGGAGCTGTTTTTT.